Here is one TCR beta chain with its context. The data derive from a study of blood T cell repertoires in COVID-19. Study as a whole: Both acute and convalescent COVID-19 samples were obtained from the United States, Italy and Spain. PBMCs, B-cell-depleted T cells, or T cells were the source of the cDNA or gDNA that made up the material.

Using immunoSEQ multiplex PCR, the repertoire was profiled, and TCRdb retains in-frame clones only, with some absent. This sample carries around 150,000 clones, almost 85% of them seen once, and the ten largest clones take 22%. The germline gives CDR1 MNHEY, CDR2 SMNVEV (reference sequence). The CDR3 totals 15 residues. V dropped 1 base and J dropped 5 bases, with 12 bases sitting between them. The receptor comes from an elderly woman with acute or convalescent COVID-19. Material: peripheral blood. V usage is TRBV27 and J usage is TRBJ1-5; no clear D gene. The CDR3 reads CASSLFSDGDQPQHF. The CDR3 DNA sequence: TGTGCCAGCAGTTTATTCAGTGACGGAGATCAGCCCCAGCATTTT.